Listed below are T cell receptor beta chains from one sample, sequenced in a study of a mutant IDH1 vaccine in newly diagnosed glioma. These receptors' targets are unknown. Libraries were prepared by immunoSEQ multiplex PCR; TCRdb keeps only in-frame clonotypes and omits some of them. The data contain fewer than 65,000 clones, about 81% of them seen just once; the ten biggest clones take up roughly 3.5%. The material was PBMCs, obtained from a glioma patient whose treatment included an IDH1 peptide vaccine. The receptors originated from a man aged 25 to 45 with glioma. The CDR3 runs from the conserved cysteine through the conserved F or W. A D gene is named only where the DNA matches it firmly. Not all rows give a size; the values are once, few, many and, for expanded clones, a class.

d_call	cdr3_length	v_call	j_call	clone_size	cdr3_nt	cdr3_aa
.	13	TRBV25-1	TRBJ2-3	once	TGTGCCAGCACTGACAGATTCACAGATACGCAGTATTTT	CASTDRFTDTQYF
.	15	TRBV6-5	TRBJ1-1	.	TGTGCCAGCAGTTACTCCCGATGGGGGGAGGGGAAAGCTTTCTTT	CASSYSRWGEGKAFF
TRBD1	17	TRBV7-9	TRBJ1-2	.	TGTGCCAGCAGCTTGAAGGGACAGGGGGCGTTCAACTATGGCTACACCTTC	CASSLKGQGAFNYGYTF
.	15	TRBV27	TRBJ2-7	.	TGTGCCAGCAGTCTGGGAACGGCCAACTCCTACGAGCAGTACTTC	CASSLGTANSYEQYF
TRBD2	16	TRBV7-6	TRBJ2-3	.	TGTGCCAGCAGCTTAGTGGGCGGGGGGTCCACAGATACGCAGTATTTT	CASSLVGGGSTDTQYF
.	12	TRBV25-1	TRBJ1-2	.	TGTGCCAGCAGTGAACAGGGGTATGGCTACACCTTC	CASSEQGYGYTF
TRBD2	20	TRBV2	TRBJ2-1	once	TGTGCCAGCAGACACTGGACTAGCGGGGGCCCCGAGAGCTCCTACAATGAGCAGTTCTTC	CASRHWTSGGPESSYNEQFF
.	12	TRBV13	TRBJ2-3	.	TGTGCCAGCAGCTTAAGTCGAGATACGCAGTATTTT	CASSLSRDTQYF
.	13	TRBV30	TRBJ1-5	few	TGTGCCTGGAGTGTGGTTGACAATCAGCCCCAGCATTTT	CAWSVVDNQPQHF
.	16	TRBV7-2	TRBJ1-5	.	TGTGCCAGCAGCTTAGAGGGGGTGGGGAGCAATCAGCCCCAGCATTTT	CASSLEGVGSNQPQHF
TRBD2	17	TRBV7-9	TRBJ2-3	.	TGTGCCAGCAGCTTCCAAGAGAGCGGGGGGGCTAGAGATACGCAGTATTTT	CASSFQESGGARDTQYF
.	11	TRBV28	TRBJ2-7	.	TGTGCCAGCAGTTTGACCTACGAGCAGTACTTC	CASSLTYEQYF
TRBD2	13	TRBV7-9	TRBJ2-7	.	TGTGCCAGCAGCCCGGGGGGGGCCCACGAGCAGTACTTC	CASSPGGAHEQYF
TRBD2	17	TRBV7-2	TRBJ2-3	.	TGTGCCAGCAGCGCGGGACTAGCGGTCTTCGTTCTCGATACGCAGTATTTT	CASSAGLAVFVLDTQYF
TRBD1	15	TRBV27	TRBJ1-2	.	TGTGCCAGCAGTTTTCGGACAGGGGTGAGCTATGGCTACACCTTC	CASSFRTGVSYGYTF
.	13	TRBV6-5	TRBJ2-5	once	TGTGCCAGCAGTTACATCCTAGTTGAGACCCAGTACTTC	CASSYILVETQYF
.	10	TRBV29-1	TRBJ1-1	.	TGCAGCGTGGCGGACTCTCAAGCTTTCTTT	CSVADSQAFF
.	13	TRBV5-1	TRBJ1-6	.	TGCGCCAGCAGCTTGGTGCGGGATTCACCCCTCCACTTT	CASSLVRDSPLHF
.	14	TRBV4-2	TRBJ2-4	.	TGTGCCAGCAGCCAAGAGGGACCCAAAAACATTCAGTACTTC	CASSQEGPKNIQYF
.	16	TRBV9	TRBJ1-1	.	TGTGCCAGCAGCACCCTCCCGGACAGAATGAACACTGAAGCTTTCTTT	CASSTLPDRMNTEAFF
.	15	TRBV5-1	TRBJ1-2	few	TGCGCCAGCAGCGCCTCCCCAGGGATAAACTATGGCTACACCTTC	CASSASPGINYGYTF
.	14	TRBV7-2	TRBJ1-1	once	TGTGCCAGCAGCTTAGGGACAGTGAACACTGAAGCTTTCTTT	CASSLGTVNTEAFF
.	12	TRBV15	TRBJ2-5	.	TGTGCCACCAGCAAAGGATCGGAGACCCAGTACTTC	CATSKGSETQYF
.	13	TRBV5-1	TRBJ1-5	.	TGCGCCAGCAGCTTGGCCCTTAATCAGCCCCAGCATTTT	CASSLALNQPQHF
TRBD1	15	TRBV11-2	TRBJ1-2	.	TGTGCCAGCAGCTCCGGACAGGGGTCAAACTATGGCTACACCTTC	CASSSGQGSNYGYTF
.	16	TRBV12-5	TRBJ2-2	.	TGTGCTAGTGGTGCAAGACCGAAATCGAACACCGGGGAGCTGTTTTTT	CASGARPKSNTGELFF
.	14	TRBV5-1	TRBJ1-6	.	TGCGCCAGCAGCTTGTGGGGGCGAAATTCACCCCTCCACTTT	CASSLWGRNSPLHF
.	14	TRBV7-9	TRBJ2-2	.	TGTGCCAGCAGCTTAGAAACTTTCACCGGGGAGCTGTTTTTT	CASSLETFTGELFF
.	14	TRBV5-1	TRBJ2-2	.	TGCGCCAGCAGCCGGCCGGGGAACACCGGGGAGCTGTTTTTT	CASSRPGNTGELFF
.	15	TRBV7-2	TRBJ1-5	.	TGTGCCAGCAGCTCAGGGTACGTTAGCAATCAGCCCCAGCATTTT	CASSSGYVSNQPQHF
.	22	TRBV4-1	TRBJ1-3	.	TGCGCCAGCAGCCAAGATATTTGGGCAGGGCGAACCGATTTGACCTCTGGAAACACCATATATTTT	CASSQDIWAGRTDLTSGNTIYF
.	12	TRBV9	TRBJ1-2	.	TGTGCCAGCATGGGAGGGTACCATGGCTACACCTTC	CASMGGYHGYTF
TRBD1	15	TRBV5-1	TRBJ1-1	.	TGCGCCAGCAGCTTGGCTCCGGGACAGGGCACTGAAGCTTTCTTT	CASSLAPGQGTEAFF
.	13	TRBV30	TRBJ1-1	.	TGTGCCTGGAGTGCGACGGGAGCGACTGAAGCTTTCTTT	CAWSATGATEAFF
.	13	TRBV5-1	TRBJ1-1	few	TGCGCCAGCAGCTTGTGGGGGAACACTGAAGCTTTCTTT	CASSLWGNTEAFF
.	14	TRBV5-8	TRBJ1-4	.	TGTGCCAGCAGCTTGGAACCGGACAGCGAAAAACTGTTTTTT	CASSLEPDSEKLFF
TRBD2	17	TRBV25-1	TRBJ2-7	.	TGTGCCAGCAGTGACCCGACTTGGCCCTCGGGGGGCTACGAGCAGTACTTC	CASSDPTWPSGGYEQYF
TRBD1	13	TRBV7-9	TRBJ2-1	.	TGTGCCAGCAGCTTAACAGGGGGCAATGAGCAGTTCTTC	CASSLTGGNEQFF
.	14	TRBV4-1	TRBJ1-1	.	TGCGCCAGCAGCCAGCTTACAGGGAGAACTGAAGCTTTCTTT	CASSQLTGRTEAFF
.	12	TRBV29-1	TRBJ2-7	.	TGCAGCGTCATTGCAGATTCCTACGAGCAGTACTTC	CSVIADSYEQYF
TRBD2	16	TRBV7-2	TRBJ2-3	once	TGTGCCAGCAGCTTGGTTAGCGGGGGGGCCGCAGATACGCAGTATTTT	CASSLVSGGAADTQYF
.	22	TRBV10-2	TRBJ2-7	.	TGCGCCAGCAGTGCAAAGGGTAAGGGACCAGGACTAAGTGGTGAATTCTCCTACGAGCAGTACTTC	CASSAKGKGPGLSGEFSYEQYF
.	13	TRBV29-1	TRBJ1-2	.	TGCAGCGTCGTGGGAAGTAGAACGAATGGCTACACCTTC	CSVVGSRTNGYTF
.	14	TRBV27	TRBJ2-7	.	TGTGCCAGCAGCCCAAATCCTCCTACTAGGGGGCAGTACTTC	CASSPNPPTRGQYF